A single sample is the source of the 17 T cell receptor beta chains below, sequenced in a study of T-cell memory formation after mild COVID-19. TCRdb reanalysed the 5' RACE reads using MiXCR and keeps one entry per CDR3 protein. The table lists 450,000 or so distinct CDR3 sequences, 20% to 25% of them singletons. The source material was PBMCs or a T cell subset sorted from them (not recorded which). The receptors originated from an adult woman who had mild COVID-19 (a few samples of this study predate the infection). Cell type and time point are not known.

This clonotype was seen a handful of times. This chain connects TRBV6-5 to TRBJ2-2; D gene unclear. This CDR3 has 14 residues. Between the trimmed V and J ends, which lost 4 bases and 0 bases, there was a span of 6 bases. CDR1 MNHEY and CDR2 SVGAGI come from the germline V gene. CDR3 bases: TGTGCCAGCAGTTTTACAGCGAACACCGGGGAGCTGTTTTTT. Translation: CASSFTANTGELFF.

CDR3 nucleotide sequence: TGTGCCAGCAGTAACTCAAGGGCCGGGGAGCTGTTTTTT. Amino acid sequence: CASSNSRAGELFF. The chain employs TRBV12-3 or TRBV12-4 and TRBJ2-2; D gene unclear. The CDR3 contains 13 residues. Trimming stripped 5 bases from V and 6 bases from J, with 10 bases between.

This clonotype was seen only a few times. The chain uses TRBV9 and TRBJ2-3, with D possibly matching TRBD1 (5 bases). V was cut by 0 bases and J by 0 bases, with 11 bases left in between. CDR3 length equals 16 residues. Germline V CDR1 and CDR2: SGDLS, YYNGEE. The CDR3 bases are TGTGCCAGCAGCGTAGCCTCTACAGGTAGCACAGATACGCAGTATTTT. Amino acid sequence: CASSVASTGSTDTQYF.

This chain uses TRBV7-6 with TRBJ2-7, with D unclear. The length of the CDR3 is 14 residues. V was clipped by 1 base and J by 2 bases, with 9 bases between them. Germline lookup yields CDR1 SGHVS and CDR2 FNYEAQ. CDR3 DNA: TGTGCCAGCAGCTTAGGACATACGCCCTACGAGCAGTACTTC. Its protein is CASSLGHTPYEQYF. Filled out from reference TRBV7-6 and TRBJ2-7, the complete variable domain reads GAGVSQSPRYKVTKRGQDVALRCDPISGHVSLYWYRQALGQGPEFLTYFNYEAQQDKSGLPNDRFSAERPEGSISTLTIQRTEQRDSAMYRCASSLGHTPYEQYFGPGTRLTVT.

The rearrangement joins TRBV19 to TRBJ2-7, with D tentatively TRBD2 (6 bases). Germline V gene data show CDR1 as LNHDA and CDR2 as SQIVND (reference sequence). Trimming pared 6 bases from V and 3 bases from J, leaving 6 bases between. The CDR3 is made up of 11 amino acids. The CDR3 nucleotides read TGTGCCAGTAGGCGGGGCTACGAGCAGTACTTC. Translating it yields CASRRGYEQYF.

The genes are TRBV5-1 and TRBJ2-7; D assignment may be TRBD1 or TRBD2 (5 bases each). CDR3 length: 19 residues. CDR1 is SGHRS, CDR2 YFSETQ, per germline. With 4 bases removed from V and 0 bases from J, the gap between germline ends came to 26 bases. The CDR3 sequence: CASSIDRDPRPEGSYEQYF. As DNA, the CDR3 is TGCGCCAGCAGCATCGATCGGGACCCCAGGCCCGAGGGCTCCTACGAGCAGTACTTC.

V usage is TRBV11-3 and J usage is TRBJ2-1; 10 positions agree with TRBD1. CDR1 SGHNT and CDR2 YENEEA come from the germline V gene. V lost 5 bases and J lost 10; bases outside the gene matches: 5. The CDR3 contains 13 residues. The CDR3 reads CASSPAGQGEQFF. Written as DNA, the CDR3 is TGTGCCAGCAGCCCAGCGGGACAGGGGGAGCAGTTCTTC.

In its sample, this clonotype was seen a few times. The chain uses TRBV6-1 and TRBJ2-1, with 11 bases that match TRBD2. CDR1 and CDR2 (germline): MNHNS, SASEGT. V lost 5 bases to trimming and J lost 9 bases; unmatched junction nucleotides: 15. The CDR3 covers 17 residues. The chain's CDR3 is CASSLPLGLAESSEQFF. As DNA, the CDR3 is TGTGCCAGCAGTCTCCCCCTGGGACTAGCGGAATCCTCTGAGCAGTTCTTC.

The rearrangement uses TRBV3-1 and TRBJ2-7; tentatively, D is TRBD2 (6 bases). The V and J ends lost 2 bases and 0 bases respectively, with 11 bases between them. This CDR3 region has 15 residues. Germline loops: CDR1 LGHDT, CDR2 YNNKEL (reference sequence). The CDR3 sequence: CASSQLPGDSYEQYF. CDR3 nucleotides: TGTGCCAGCAGCCAACTCCCGGGAGACTCCTACGAGCAGTACTTC.

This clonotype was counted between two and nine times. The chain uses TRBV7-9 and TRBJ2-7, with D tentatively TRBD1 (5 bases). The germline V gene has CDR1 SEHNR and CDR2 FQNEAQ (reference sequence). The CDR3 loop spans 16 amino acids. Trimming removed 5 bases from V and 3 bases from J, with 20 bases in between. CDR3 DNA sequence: TGTGCCAGCAGCCCCTCCGCAGGGTTGGAGCTCTACGAGCAGTACTTC. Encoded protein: CASSPSAGLELYEQYF.

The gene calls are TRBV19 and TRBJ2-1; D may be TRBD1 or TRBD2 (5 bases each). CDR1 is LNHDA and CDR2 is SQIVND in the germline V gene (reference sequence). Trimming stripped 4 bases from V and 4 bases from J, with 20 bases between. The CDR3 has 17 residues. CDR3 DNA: TGTGCCAGTAGTACCCTTGGGACCGGACGCTCGTACAATGAGCAGTTCTTC. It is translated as CASSTLGTGRSYNEQFF.

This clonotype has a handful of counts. The CDR3 DNA sequence: TGTGCCAGCAGTTCCTGGTCCAACACCGGGGAGCTGTTTTTT. It codes for CASSSWSNTGELFF. V and J are TRBV12-3 or TRBV12-4 and TRBJ2-2; the D is unclear. CDR3 length equals 14 residues. V lost 4 bases, J lost 2 bases, and 8 bases lay in between.

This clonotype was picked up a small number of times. CDR3 protein: CASGGAGTQYF. As DNA, the CDR3 is TGTGCCAGTGGGGGGGCGGGTACGCAGTATTTT. The chain has TRBV19 and TRBJ2-3, with D possibly TRBD2 on 7 matching bases. The CDR3 runs 11 residues. Trimming stripped 8 bases from V and 8 bases from J, with 11 bases between. From germline, CDR1 is LNHDA and CDR2 SQIVND (reference sequence).

The CDR3, as DNA: TGTGCCAGCAGCCGAGGGACTAGCGGGAGGAGTCTGGAGACCCAGTACTTC. This sequence encodes CASSRGTSGRSLETQYF. The chain carries TRBV5-6 and TRBJ2-5; TRBD2 matches at 15 bases. Germline CDR1 SGHDT, CDR2 YYEEEE. This CDR3 has 17 residues. Losses at the gene ends were 4 bases for V and 5 bases for J; bases not matched to a gene: 9.

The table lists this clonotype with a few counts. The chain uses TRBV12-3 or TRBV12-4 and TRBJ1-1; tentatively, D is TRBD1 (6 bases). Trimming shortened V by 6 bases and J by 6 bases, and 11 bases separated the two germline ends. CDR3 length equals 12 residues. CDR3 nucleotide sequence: TGTGCCAGCAGCCCTAACAGGGCTGAAGCTTTCTTT. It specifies CASSPNRAEAFF.

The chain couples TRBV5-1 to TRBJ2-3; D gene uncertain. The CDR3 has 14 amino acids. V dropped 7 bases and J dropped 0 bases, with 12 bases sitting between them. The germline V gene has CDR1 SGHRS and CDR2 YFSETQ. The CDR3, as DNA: TGCGCCAGCGTCGGTCAGCCTAGCACAGATACGCAGTATTTT. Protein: CASVGQPSTDTQYF.

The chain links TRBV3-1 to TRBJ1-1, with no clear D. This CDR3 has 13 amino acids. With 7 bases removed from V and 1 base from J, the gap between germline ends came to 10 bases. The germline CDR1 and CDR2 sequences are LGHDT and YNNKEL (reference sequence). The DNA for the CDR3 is TGTGCCAGCACCTTCGGCCCGAACACTGAAGCTTTCTTT. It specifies CASTFGPNTEAFF. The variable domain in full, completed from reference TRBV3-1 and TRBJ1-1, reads DTAVSQTPKYLVTQMGNDKSIKCEQNLGHDTMYWYKQDSKKFLKIMFSYNNKELIINETVPNRFSPKSPDKAHLNLHINSLELGDSAVYFCASTFGPNTEAFFGQGTRLTVV.